The present TCR beta chain was sequenced within a study of CD8+ T cells in alopecia areata. With respect to this clone: Other nucleotide sequences in the sample specify the same CDR3.

The V and J ends lost 2 bases and 1 base respectively, with 6 bases between them. The CDR3 is 13 residues long. The germline CDR1 and CDR2 sequences are SGHRS and YFSETQ. Reverse transcribed after extraction, RNA yielded cDNA as the sequencing template. Some clones are missing from TCRdb's copy, which holds only in-frame ones; the method was immunoSEQ multiplex PCR. The sample gives about 180,000 clones, 50% to 75% of which show up once; roughly 14% is in the top ten. The rearrangement links TRBV5-1 to TRBJ1-1; unclear D gene. The origin of this receptor is a human donor with alopecia areata. The input for sequencing was CD4+ T cells sorted from blood, taken at week 0. The DNA for the CDR3 is TGCGCCAGCAGCTTCCGCACGAACACTGAAGCTTTCTTT. Translated: CASSFRTNTEAFF.